Following are 12 T cell receptor beta chains from one sample sequenced in a study of blood T cell repertoires in COVID-19. Produced via immunoSEQ multiplex PCR; TCRdb's table is partial and in-frame only. The data contain 200,000 or so clones, 70% to 85% of them singletons. The sample comprised peripheral blood. The source of these receptors is a human donor with acute or convalescent COVID-19. The donor label of this sample is uncertain.

The chain uses TRBV5-1 and TRBJ1-5, with D possibly TRBD1 on 5 matching bases. V shed 4 bases and J shed 0 bases, with 14 bases lying between them. The CDR3 length is 16 residues. Per the germline V gene, CDR1 is SGHRS and CDR2 is YFSETQ. Here the CDR3 reads CASSPRGGDSNQPQHF. The CDR3 DNA is TGCGCCAGCAGCCCGCGTGGGGGGGATAGCAATCAGCCCCAGCATTTT.

The chain is built from TRBV5-1 and TRBJ2-7; the D gene is possibly TRBD2 (6 bases). This CDR3 has 17 amino acids. V was clipped by 1 base and J by 6 bases, with 23 bases between them. Germline-derived CDR1 and CDR2 are SGHRS and YFSETQ. CDR3 sequence (DNA): TGCGCCAGCAGCTTGTCGCCGGTTGGGGGACTGGTGTTCGAGCAGTACTTC. Protein: CASSLSPVGGLVFEQYF.

This chain connects TRBV6-5 to TRBJ2-2; D perhaps matches TRBD2 (5 bases). Germline loops: CDR1 MNHEY, CDR2 SVGAGI. V was shortened by 2 bases and J by 5 bases, with 12 bases between the two germline ends. The CDR3 sequence is 15 residues long. CDR3 DNA sequence: TGTGCCAGCAGTTACGCTAGCCATGGAACCGGGGAGCTGTTTTTT. Its translation is CASSYASHGTGELFF.

The chain couples TRBV30 to TRBJ2-1; 11 bases match TRBD2. V dropped 2 bases and J dropped 3; count of bases not matched to a gene: 3. The CDR3 covers 15 residues. Germline V gene data show CDR1 as GTSNPN and CDR2 as SVGIG (reference sequence). CDR3 residues: CAWSSTSGVYNEQFF. The CDR3 DNA reads as TGTGCCTGGAGTTCGACTAGCGGGGTCTACAATGAGCAGTTCTTC.

This clone was picked up one time. The chain has TRBV6-5 and TRBJ1-1; unclear D gene. Between the trimmed V and J ends, which lost 6 bases and 2 bases, there was a span of 13 bases. CDR1 is MNHEY and CDR2 is SVGAGI in the germline V gene. The CDR3 length is 14 residues. The CDR3 here is CASSPGKANTEAFF. CDR3 nucleotides: TGTGCCAGCAGCCCCGGGAAAGCTAACACTGAAGCTTTCTTT.

As DNA, the CDR3 is TGTGCCAGCAGTAGGACTAGCGGGAGGTCGCGGGGAGAGACCCAGTACTTC. Residues: CASSRTSGRSRGETQYF. V is TRBV27 and J is TRBJ2-5; 14 nucleotides agree with TRBD2. The CDR3 sequence is 17 residues long. In germline, CDR1 is MNHEY, CDR2 SMNVEV (reference sequence). Trimming cost V 5 bases and J 4 bases; bases outside gene matches: 9.

V is TRBV4-1 and J is TRBJ2-2; possibly TRBD2 for D (6 bases). Germline CDR1 reads MGHRA; CDR2 reads YSYEKL. There are 15 residues in the CDR3. V was trimmed by 1 base and J by 6 bases, leaving 12 bases between them. The CDR3 reads CASSQGSGGAGELFF. In DNA form, the CDR3 reads TGCGCCAGCAGCCAAGGCTCAGGAGGGGCCGGGGAGCTGTTTTTT.

A single count supports this clone. The chain employs TRBV27 and TRBJ2-1; 7 bases agree with TRBD1. The CDR3 loop spans 13 amino acids. The germline CDR1 and CDR2 sequences are MNHEY and SMNVEV (reference sequence). The junction had 5 bases not matched to a gene; V was cut back by 5 bases and J by 7 bases. The CDR3 is CASSPQGLNEQFF. The DNA for the CDR3 is TGTGCCAGCAGTCCACAGGGGCTGAATGAGCAGTTCTTC.

The genes are TRBV24-1 and TRBJ1-2, with TRBD1 as a possible D gene (5 bases). With 1 base removed from V and 3 bases from J, the gap between germline ends came to 32 bases. Germline V gene data show CDR1 as KGHDR and CDR2 as SFDVKD. This CDR3 has 22 residues. CDR3 sequence (DNA): TGTGCCACCAGTGATTTAGAGACAGAGGATATCCTACCTCAGCATAGTTACTATGGCTACACCTTC. Protein product: CATSDLETEDILPQHSYYGYTF.

V gene TRBV5-1 combines with J gene TRBJ2-2, with TRBD1 identical over 7 bases. The CDR3 runs 14 residues. After removal of 4 bases from V and 6 bases from J, the junction contained 6 bases not matched to a gene. In germline, CDR1 is SGHRS, CDR2 YFSETQ. CDR3 region: CASSETGVAGELFF. CDR3 DNA sequence: TGCGCCAGCAGCGAAACAGGGGTGGCCGGGGAGCTGTTTTTT.

This clone appeared a single time. V gene TRBV7-2 combines with J gene TRBJ2-3; 7 bases match TRBD2. J was trimmed by 4 bases and V by 1 base; bases with no gene match: 8. This CDR3 contains 16 residues. The germline CDR1 and CDR2 sequences are SGHTA and FQGNSA. CDR3 nucleotide sequence: TGTGCCAGCAGCTTAGAAGGTGCGGGGGTACCAGATACGCAGTATTTT. Its protein product is CASSLEGAGVPDTQYF.

The rearrangement links TRBV10-3 to TRBJ1-1; unclear D gene. The CDR3 spans 15 residues. Germline loops: CDR1 ENHRY, CDR2 SYGVKD. The V end lost 1 base, the J end lost 1 base, and 10 bases lay between the germline ends. CDR3 amino acids: CAISELVTPNTEAFF. The CDR3 DNA reads as TGTGCCATCAGTGAGTTGGTGACACCGAACACTGAAGCTTTCTTT.